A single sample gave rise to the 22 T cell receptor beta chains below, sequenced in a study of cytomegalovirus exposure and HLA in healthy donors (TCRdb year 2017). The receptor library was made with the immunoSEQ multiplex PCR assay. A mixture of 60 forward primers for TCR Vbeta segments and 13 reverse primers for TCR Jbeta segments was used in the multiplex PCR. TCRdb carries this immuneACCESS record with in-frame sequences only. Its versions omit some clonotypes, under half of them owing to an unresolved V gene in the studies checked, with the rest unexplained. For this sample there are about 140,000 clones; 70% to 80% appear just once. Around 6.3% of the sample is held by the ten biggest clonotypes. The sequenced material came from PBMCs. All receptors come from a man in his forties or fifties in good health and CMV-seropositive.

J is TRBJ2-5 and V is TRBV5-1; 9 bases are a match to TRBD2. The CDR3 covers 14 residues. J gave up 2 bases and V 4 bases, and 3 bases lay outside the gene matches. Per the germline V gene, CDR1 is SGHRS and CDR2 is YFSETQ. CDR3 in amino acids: CASSIGLAQETQYF. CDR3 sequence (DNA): TGCGCCAGCAGCATTGGACTAGCGCAAGAGACCCAGTACTTC.

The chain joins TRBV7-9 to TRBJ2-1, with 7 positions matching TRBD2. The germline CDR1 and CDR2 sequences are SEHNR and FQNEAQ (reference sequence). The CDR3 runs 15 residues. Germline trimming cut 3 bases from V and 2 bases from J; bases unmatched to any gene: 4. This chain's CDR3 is CASSLREQPYNEQFF. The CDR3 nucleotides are TGTGCCAGCAGCTTGCGGGAGCAACCCTACAATGAGCAGTTCTTC. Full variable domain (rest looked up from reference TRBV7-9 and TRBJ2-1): DTGVSQNPRHKITKRGQNVTFRCDPISEHNRLYWYRQTLGQGPEFLTYFQNEAQLEKSRLLSDRFSAERPKGSFSTLEIQRTEQGDSAMYLCASSLREQPYNEQFFGPGTRLTVL.

The CDR3 loop is CASTGGPERDGYTF. The CDR3 DNA sequence: TGTGCCTCCACGGGGGGTCCGGAGCGTGACGGCTACACCTTC. The chain has TRBV10-3 and TRBJ1-2; tentative D call: TRBD1 (5 bases). The CDR3 has 14 amino acids. The germline CDR1 and CDR2 sequences are ENHRY and SYGVKD. Trimming removed 11 bases from V and 8 bases from J, with 24 bases in between.

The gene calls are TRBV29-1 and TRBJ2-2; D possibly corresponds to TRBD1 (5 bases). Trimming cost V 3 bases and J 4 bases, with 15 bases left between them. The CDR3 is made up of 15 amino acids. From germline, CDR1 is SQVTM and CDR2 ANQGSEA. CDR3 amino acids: CSVDVGPPFTGELFF. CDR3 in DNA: TGCAGCGTTGACGTGGGGCCACCCTTCACCGGGGAGCTGTTTTTT.

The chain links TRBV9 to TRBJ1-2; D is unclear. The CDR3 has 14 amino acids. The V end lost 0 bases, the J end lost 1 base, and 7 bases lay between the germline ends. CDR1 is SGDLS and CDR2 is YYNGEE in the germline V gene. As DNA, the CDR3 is TGTGCCAGCAGCGTAGGAGGAGATAACTATGGCTACACCTTC. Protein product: CASSVGGDNYGYTF.

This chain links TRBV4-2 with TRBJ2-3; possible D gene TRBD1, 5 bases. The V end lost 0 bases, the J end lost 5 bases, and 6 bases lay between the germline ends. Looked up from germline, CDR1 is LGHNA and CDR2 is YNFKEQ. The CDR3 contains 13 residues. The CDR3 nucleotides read TGTGCCAGCAGCCAAGATACAGGAGATACGCAGTATTTT. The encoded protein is CASSQDTGDTQYF.

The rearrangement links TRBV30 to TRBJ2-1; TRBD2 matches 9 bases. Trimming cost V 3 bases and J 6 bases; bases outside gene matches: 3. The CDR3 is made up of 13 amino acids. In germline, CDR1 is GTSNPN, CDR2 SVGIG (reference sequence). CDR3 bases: TGTGCCTGGAGAGAGCGGGGGGTCAATGAGCAGTTCTTC. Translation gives CAWRERGVNEQFF. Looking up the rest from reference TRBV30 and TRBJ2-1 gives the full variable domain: SQTIHQWPATLVQPVGSPLSLECTVEGTSNPNLYWYRQAAGRGLQLLFYSVGIGQISSEVPQNLSASRPQDRQFILSSKKLLLSDSGFYLCAWRERGVNEQFFGPGTRLTVL.

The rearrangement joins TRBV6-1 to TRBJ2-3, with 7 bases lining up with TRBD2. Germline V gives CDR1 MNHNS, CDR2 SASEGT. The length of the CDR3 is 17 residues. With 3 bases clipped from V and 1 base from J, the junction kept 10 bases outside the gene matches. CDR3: CASSELPFTSGTDTQYF. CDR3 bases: TGTGCCAGCAGTGAGCTTCCCTTTACTAGCGGCACAGATACGCAGTATTTT.

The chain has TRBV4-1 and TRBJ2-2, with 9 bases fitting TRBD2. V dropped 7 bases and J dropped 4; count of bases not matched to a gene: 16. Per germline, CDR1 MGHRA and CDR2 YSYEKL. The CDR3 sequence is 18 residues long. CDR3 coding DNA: TGCGCCAGCACCTACAGGGTCGGCGGGAGGGCCATCACCGGGGAGCTGTTTTTT. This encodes CASTYRVGGRAITGELFF.

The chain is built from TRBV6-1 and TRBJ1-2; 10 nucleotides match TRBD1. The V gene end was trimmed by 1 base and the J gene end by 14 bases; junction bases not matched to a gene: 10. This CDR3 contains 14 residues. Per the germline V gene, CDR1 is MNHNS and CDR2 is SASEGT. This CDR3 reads CASSEVRDRGSLTF. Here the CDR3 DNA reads TGTGCCAGCAGTGAAGTGAGGGACAGGGGATCCCTAACCTTC.

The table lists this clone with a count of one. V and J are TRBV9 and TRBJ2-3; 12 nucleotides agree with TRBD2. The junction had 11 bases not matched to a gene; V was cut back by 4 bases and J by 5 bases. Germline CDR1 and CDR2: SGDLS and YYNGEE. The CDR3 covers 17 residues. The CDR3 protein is CASSPTPSGRAGDTQYF. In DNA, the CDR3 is TGTGCCAGCAGCCCAACCCCTAGCGGGAGGGCGGGAGATACGCAGTATTTT.

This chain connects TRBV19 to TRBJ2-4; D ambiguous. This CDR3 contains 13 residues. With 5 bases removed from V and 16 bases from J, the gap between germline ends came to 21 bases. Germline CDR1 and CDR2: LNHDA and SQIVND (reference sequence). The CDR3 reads CASSPPPTTFVYF. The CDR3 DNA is TGTGCCAGTAGTCCCCCGCCAACTACCTTTGTATACTTC.

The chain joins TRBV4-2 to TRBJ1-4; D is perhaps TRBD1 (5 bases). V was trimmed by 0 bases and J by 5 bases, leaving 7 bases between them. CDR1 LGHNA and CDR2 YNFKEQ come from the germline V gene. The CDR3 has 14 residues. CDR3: CASSQDQGNEKLFF. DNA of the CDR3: TGTGCCAGCAGCCAAGATCAGGGCAATGAAAAACTGTTTTTT.

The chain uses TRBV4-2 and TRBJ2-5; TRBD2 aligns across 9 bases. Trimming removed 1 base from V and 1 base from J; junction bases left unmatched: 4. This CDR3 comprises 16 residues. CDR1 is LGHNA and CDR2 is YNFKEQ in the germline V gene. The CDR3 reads CASSQALAGLQETQYF. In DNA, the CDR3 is TGTGCCAGCAGCCAAGCGCTAGCGGGACTCCAAGAGACCCAGTACTTC.

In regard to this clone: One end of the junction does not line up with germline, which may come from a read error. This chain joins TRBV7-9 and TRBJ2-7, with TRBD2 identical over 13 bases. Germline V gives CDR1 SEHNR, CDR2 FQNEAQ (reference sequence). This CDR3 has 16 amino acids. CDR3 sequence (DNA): TGTTCCAGCAGCCCAACCCGGACTAGCGGGAGTGGCGAGCAGTACTTC. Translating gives CSSSPTRTSGSGEQYF.

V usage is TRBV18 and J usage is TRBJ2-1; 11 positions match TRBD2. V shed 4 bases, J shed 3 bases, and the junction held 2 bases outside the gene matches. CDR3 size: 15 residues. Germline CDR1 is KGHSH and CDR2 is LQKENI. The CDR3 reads CASSQTSGGYNEQFF. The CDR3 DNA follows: TGTGCCAGCTCACAAACTAGCGGGGGCTACAATGAGCAGTTCTTC.

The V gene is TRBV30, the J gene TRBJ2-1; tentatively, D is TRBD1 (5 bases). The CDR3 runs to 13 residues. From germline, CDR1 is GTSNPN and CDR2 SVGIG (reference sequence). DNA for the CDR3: TGTTCTCTAGGGGCTTTCTCCTACAATGAGCAGTTCTTC. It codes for CSLGAFSYNEQFF.

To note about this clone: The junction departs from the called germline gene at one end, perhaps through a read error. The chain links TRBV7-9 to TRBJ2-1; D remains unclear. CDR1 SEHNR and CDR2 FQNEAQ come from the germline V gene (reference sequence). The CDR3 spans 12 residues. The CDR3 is CSSSYSSNEQFF. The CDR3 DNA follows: TGTTCCAGCAGCTATAGTTCCAATGAGCAGTTCTTC.

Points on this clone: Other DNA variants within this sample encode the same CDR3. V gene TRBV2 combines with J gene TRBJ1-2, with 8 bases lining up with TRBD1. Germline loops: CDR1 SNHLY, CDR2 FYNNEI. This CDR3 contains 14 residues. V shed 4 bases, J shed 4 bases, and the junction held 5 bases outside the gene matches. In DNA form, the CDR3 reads TGTGCCAGCAGTGCCGACAGGGGCGCCTATGGCTACACCTTC. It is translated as CASSADRGAYGYTF. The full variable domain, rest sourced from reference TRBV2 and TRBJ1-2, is EPEVTQTPSHQVTQMGQEVILRCVPISNHLYFYWYRQILGQKVEFLVSFYNNEISEKSEIFDDQFSVERPDGSNFTLKIRSTKLEDSAMYFCASSADRGAYGYTFGSGTRLTVV.

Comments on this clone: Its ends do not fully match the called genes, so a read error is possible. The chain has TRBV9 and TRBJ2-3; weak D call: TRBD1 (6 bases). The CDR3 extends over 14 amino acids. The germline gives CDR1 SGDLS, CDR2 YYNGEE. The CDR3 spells CASNVQGFPDTQYF. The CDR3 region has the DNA TGTGCCAGCAACGTACAGGGATTTCCAGATACGCAGTATTTT.

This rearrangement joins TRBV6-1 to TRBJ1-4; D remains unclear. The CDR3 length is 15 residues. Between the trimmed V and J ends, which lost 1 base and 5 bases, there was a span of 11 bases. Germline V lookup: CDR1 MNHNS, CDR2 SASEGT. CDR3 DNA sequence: TGTGCCAGCAGTGAAGTGGGCAGGCTAAATGAAAAACTGTTTTTT. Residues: CASSEVGRLNEKLFF.

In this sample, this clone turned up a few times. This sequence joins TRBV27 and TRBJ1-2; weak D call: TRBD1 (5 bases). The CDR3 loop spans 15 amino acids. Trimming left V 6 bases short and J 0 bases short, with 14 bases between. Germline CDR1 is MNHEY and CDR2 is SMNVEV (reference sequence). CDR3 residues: CASRMTDAANYGYTF. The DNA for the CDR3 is TGTGCCAGCAGGATGACAGACGCCGCTAACTATGGCTACACCTTC.